The text below deals with one T cell receptor (beta chain). This sample stems from a study of response to subunit inactivated influenza vaccine. Via MiXCR, TCRdb re-called the RT-PCR reads, giving one row per CDR3 protein. The table shows 650,000 to 850,000 distinct CDR3 sequences, with approximately 15% occurring only once. Germline CDR1 MNHEY, CDR2 SVGAGI. The CDR3 has 16 residues. V was trimmed by 0 bases and J by 0 bases, leaving 11 bases between them. This TCR derives from a man between 50 and 59 years old who received an inactivated influenza vaccine. This rearrangement joins TRBV6-5 to TRBJ1-2; D may be TRBD1 (5 bases). Sequencing used PBMCs from blood, obtained about 14 days before vaccination. The CDR3 coding sequence is TGTGCCAGCAGTTACTCGCCACGGGGGACTAACTATGGCTACACCTTC. It translates to CASSYSPRGTNYGYTF.